Described below is a single T cell receptor (beta chain) sequence and its context. The antigen remains undetermined. These data come from a study of CD8 T cells in ankylosing spondylitis. Study conclusions and caveats: Matched ankylosing spondylitis synovial fluid reportedly showed significant enrichment of disease-linked clones. For ankylosing spondylitis blood, a TCR beta motif of about eight highly homologous variants appeared characteristic.

Researchers built TCR beta libraries using quantitative 5'-RACE with molecular barcodes. TCRdb reprocessed the 5' RACE reads via MiXCR and lists one record per CDR3 protein. The sample gives fewer than 250,000 distinct CDR3 sequences, around 16% of which show up once; about 42% is in the top ten. This CDR3 spans 16 amino acids. Germline V gene lookup returns CDR1 SGHAT and CDR2 FQNNGV. Trimming took off 3 bases at V and 2 bases at J, with 11 bases between the two ends. This sequence was found in a male donor with ankylosing spondylitis. The chain carries TRBV11-2 and TRBJ2-6; tentatively, D is TRBD1 (5 bases). The sequenced sample was blood, either unsorted or a sorted T cell fraction (not recorded which). The CDR3 sequence: CASSLGQGAGANVLTF. The DNA of the CDR3 is TGTGCCAGCAGCTTGGGGCAGGGTGCTGGGGCCAACGTCCTGACTTTC.